This T cell receptor (beta chain) was profiled in a study of blood T cell repertoires in COVID-19 (dated by TCRdb to about 2020). Study-level background: Samples from collaborators originated in the United States, Italy and Spain and spanned both the acute and convalescent phases of COVID-19. The material from the prospective study consisted of cDNA or gDNA derived from T cells, B-cell-depleted T cells, or PBMCs. Subjects who had been exposed to COVID-19, were actively infected with it, or had recovered from it provided the deeply sampled blood TCRbeta repertoires that made up the dataset. The repertoires were released in a freely available public database intended as a resource for research on the immune response to SARS-CoV-2. The samples were drawn from the first 160 participants of the ongoing ImmuneRACE study and from 1,254 subjects provided by 6 global collaborators. A de-identified subject ID, COVID-19 status, age in years and sex were almost always included in the sample metadata. Where HLA class I and class II types were available, the types were taken from metadata supplied by the sample provider, not from assay-based typing.

Study-level results and caveats: The quantity of clinical and demographic metadata differed by source and by participant and was supplied without curation.

About this clone: Its antigen remains undetermined. No much larger clone is present one base from it, and per-base qualities are unavailable.

TCRbeta CDR3 regions were amplified from genomic DNA by means of the immunoSEQ Assay, a bias-controlled multiplex PCR. In the paper's pipeline: Nucleated cell counts per sample were estimated from amplification of reference gene primers within the assay. To quantify the absolute abundance of each unique TCRbeta CDR3 rearrangement, sequence reads were collapsed and filtered. Productive Simpson clonality was computed per sample as the square root of Simpson's diversity index over productive rearrangements. TCRdb limited this immuneACCESS table to in-frame rearrangements with V and J called. A share of clones is missing; checked studies link under half to unresolved V genes, and the rest is unexplained. Clonal size and the V and J genes are those of that table, whereas D and trimming came from the DNA. The sample profile shows 150,000 to 200,000 clones; roughly nine tenths of them were found once. Clones ranked in the top ten supply 2.5% to 3% of the sample.

The collaborating institutions used their own protocols to collect whole blood in K2EDTA tubes. For TCRbeta analysis, collaborators shipped samples in one of three forms: frozen whole blood, isolated PBMCs, or DNA extracted from either of those sample types. The origin of this receptor is a man in his 60s with acute or convalescent COVID-19. Sequencing was performed on peripheral blood.

In nucleotides, the sequence is TGCGCCAGCCAAGAGGGGGCATCCGGAAACACCATATATTTT. The encoded protein is CASQEGASGNTIYF. The chain uses TRBV10-2 and TRBJ1-3; 7 nucleotides in the junction match TRBD1. The CDR3 holds 14 amino acids from the cysteine to the phenylalanine. Only the CDR3 DNA is retained, 42 bases long and in frame from the first base. Trimming removed 8 bases from V and 4 bases from J; the gene matches leave 8 bases unexplained. Taken from the germline V gene, the CDR1 and CDR2 loops are WSHSY and SAAADI.